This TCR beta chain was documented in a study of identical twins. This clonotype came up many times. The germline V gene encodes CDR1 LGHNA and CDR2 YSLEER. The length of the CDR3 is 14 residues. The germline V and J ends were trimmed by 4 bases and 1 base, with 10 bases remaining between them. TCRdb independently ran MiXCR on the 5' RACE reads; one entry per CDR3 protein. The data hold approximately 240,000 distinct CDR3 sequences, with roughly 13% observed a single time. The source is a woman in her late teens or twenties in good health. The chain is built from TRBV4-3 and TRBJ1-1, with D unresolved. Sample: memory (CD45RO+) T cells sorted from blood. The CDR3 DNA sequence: TGCGCCAGCAGCCTGGGCAGAGCGAACACTGAAGCTTTCTTT. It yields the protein CASSLGRANTEAFF.